This T cell receptor beta chain was sequenced in a study of blood T cell repertoires in COVID-19. The overall study: The United States, Italy and Spain were the sources of the acute and convalescent COVID-19 samples. Sources were T cells, B-cell-depleted T cells, or PBMCs; the material itself was cDNA or gDNA.

In the source study's methods: Counts of nucleated cells, estimated from reference gene primer amplification, were obtained. TCRdb keeps only in-frame clones here, not all; method: immunoSEQ multiplex PCR. The V and J calls and clone size were taken over from that table, and D and trimming were inferred from the DNA. This table holds some 150,000 clones, 85% to 90% found once. Germline V gene sequence: CDR1 LNHDA, CDR2 SQIVND (reference sequence). V shed 0 bases and J shed 3 bases, with 11 bases lying between them. This CDR3 has 15 amino acids. V usage is TRBV19 and J usage is TRBJ1-2, with D maybe TRBD1 (6 bases). Source material: peripheral blood. This sequence originates from a man aged 18 to 29 with active or convalescent COVID-19. Here the CDR3 DNA reads TGTGCCAGTAGTATAGATCAGGGGTTGGACTATGGCTACACCTTC. This sequence encodes CASSIDQGLDYGYTF.